Listed here are 26 T cell receptor beta chains from one sample, sequenced in a study of T cell responses to AZD1222 COVID-19 vaccine. The protocol was immunoSEQ multiplex PCR, while the TCRdb copy is restricted to in-frame clones and leaves out a portion. In the table there are tens of thousands of clones, roughly nine tenths of which are singletons. Sample: peripheral blood, taken on day 0 of AZD1222 vaccination. These receptors originate from an adult in good health.

This chain joins TRBV2 and TRBJ1-1, with D tentatively TRBD1 (5 bases). This CDR3 is built from 14 residues. Germline loops: CDR1 SNHLY, CDR2 FYNNEI. Trimming left V 5 bases short and J 1 base short, with 11 bases between. The CDR3 protein is CASSSGWGNTEAFF. Here the CDR3 DNA reads TGTGCCAGCAGTTCAGGGTGGGGGAACACTGAAGCTTTCTTT.

The rearrangement uses TRBV5-1 and TRBJ2-2, with 7 bases matching TRBD2. The CDR3 runs to 16 residues. The trim removed 5 bases at V and 7 bases at J, leaving 14 bases unmatched. CDR1 is SGHRS and CDR2 is YFSETQ in the germline V gene. The CDR3 reads CASSPTGTNVFGELFF. As DNA, the CDR3 is TGCGCCAGCAGTCCCACCGGGACTAACGTGTTCGGGGAGCTGTTTTTT.

The V and J genes are TRBV6-5 and TRBJ1-1; 7 bases are a match to TRBD1. The CDR3 has 15 amino acids. With V trimmed by 6 bases and J by 1 base, 8 bases remained unmatched. Germline values: CDR1 MNHEY, CDR2 SVGAGI. The CDR3 is CASRGGGRANTEAFF. The CDR3 DNA is TGTGCCAGCAGGGGAGGGGGCAGGGCGAACACTGAAGCTTTCTTT.

This chain joins TRBV11-2 and TRBJ1-5; tentatively, D is TRBD1 (5 bases). The germline V gene has CDR1 SGHAT and CDR2 FQNNGV. There are 15 residues in the CDR3. Trimming shortened V by 1 base and J by 3 bases, and 10 bases separated the two germline ends. For the CDR3, the DNA is TGTGCCAGCAGCTTAGGTGACAGCTTCAATCAGCCCCAGCATTTT. It encodes CASSLGDSFNQPQHF. The complete variable domain, with remaining parts taken from reference TRBV11-2 and TRBJ1-5, reads EAGVAQSPRYKIIEKRQSVAFWCNPISGHATLYWYQQILGQGPKLLIQFQNNGVVDDSQLPKDRFSAERLKGVDSTLKIQPAKLEDSAVYLCASSLGDSFNQPQHFGDGTRLSIL.

The chain couples TRBV29-1 to TRBJ2-3; D may be TRBD1 (5 bases). Between the trimmed V and J ends, which lost 4 bases and 1 base, there was a span of 9 bases. The CDR3 runs to 13 residues. Germline lookup yields CDR1 SQVTM and CDR2 ANQGSEA. In DNA form, the CDR3 reads TGCAGCGTTGTCGACAGACGCACAGATACGCAGTATTTT. Its translation is CSVVDRRTDTQYF.

V usage is TRBV6-2 or TRBV6-3 and J usage is TRBJ1-5; a possible D gene is TRBD1 (6 bases). The CDR3 has 14 residues. The germline gives CDR1 MNHEY, CDR2 SVGEGT. Trimming removed 6 bases at V and 3 bases at J, with 12 bases between. As DNA, the CDR3 is TGTGCCAGCAGCAGAGGACAGCTCAATCAGCCCCAGCATTTT. Translating it yields CASSRGQLNQPQHF.

The gene calls are TRBV5-1 and TRBJ2-1; TRBD2 is a possible D gene (5 bases). The CDR3 covers 15 residues. Germline CDR1 reads SGHRS; CDR2 reads YFSETQ. Trimming shortened V by 4 bases and J by 2 bases, and 13 bases separated the two germline ends. CDR3 residues: CASSPSSRTYNEQFF. The CDR3 nucleotides are TGCGCCAGCAGCCCTTCTAGCAGGACCTACAATGAGCAGTTCTTC.

The rearrangement uses TRBV7-2 and TRBJ2-2; D possibly corresponds to TRBD2 (7 bases). Trimming removed 5 bases at V and 7 bases at J, with 14 bases between. This CDR3 spans 14 amino acids. Germline V gene sequence: CDR1 SGHTA, CDR2 FQGNSA. The chain's CDR3 is CASSQRRGGGELFF. The CDR3 DNA follows: TGTGCCAGCAGCCAGAGAAGGGGGGGCGGGGAGCTGTTTTTT.

V and J are TRBV7-2 and TRBJ2-1; D possibly corresponds to TRBD2 (5 bases). The CDR3 sequence is 14 residues long. Between the trimmed V and J ends, which lost 1 base and 5 bases, there was a span of 9 bases. In germline, CDR1 is SGHTA, CDR2 FQGNSA. CDR3 in amino acids: CASSLGTLNNEQFF. The CDR3 DNA is TGTGCCAGCAGCTTAGGGACTCTGAACAATGAGCAGTTCTTC.

Relative to its sample, this clone is medium-sized. V gene TRBV4-1 combines with J gene TRBJ2-7; unclear D gene. The V end lost 0 bases, the J end lost 3 bases, and 9 bases lay between the germline ends. Germline V gene data show CDR1 as MGHRA and CDR2 as YSYEKL. The CDR3 consists of 14 residues. The CDR3 reads CASSQERMDYEQYF. The CDR3 bases are TGCGCCAGCAGCCAAGAAAGAATGGACTACGAGCAGTACTTC.

The V call is TRBV29-1, the J call TRBJ2-1, with D possibly TRBD2 on 6 matching bases. Germline CDR1 and CDR2: SQVTM and ANQGSEA. Trimming took off 7 bases at V and 9 bases at J, with 19 bases between the two ends. This CDR3 is 13 amino acids long. In DNA, the CDR3 is TGCAGCGGGGGGGAAACGGCCCCAGGTGAGCAGTTCTTC. Translation: CSGGETAPGEQFF.

The V gene is TRBV6-2 or TRBV6-3, the J gene TRBJ1-1; 7 bases line up with TRBD1. V trimming: 5 bases; J trimming: 0 bases; junction bases outside the gene matches: 6. Germline CDR1 is MNHEY and CDR2 is SVGEGT. The length of the CDR3 is 15 residues. DNA of the CDR3: TGTGCCAGCAGTAATAGACAGGGCCTGAACACTGAAGCTTTCTTT. Residues: CASSNRQGLNTEAFF.

The chain has TRBV24-1 and TRBJ2-2; 7 positions match TRBD1. The V and J ends lost 2 bases and 4 bases, in that order; junction bases with no gene match: 9. The CDR3 has 17 amino acids. CDR1 is KGHDR, CDR2 SFDVKD, per germline. The CDR3 DNA is TGTGCCACCAGTGATTCCGGCGCAGGGGGTTTCACCGGGGAGCTGTTTTTT. Translated: CATSDSGAGGFTGELFF.

The chain has TRBV7-2 and TRBJ1-2, with D maybe TRBD1 (5 bases). CDR1 is SGHTA, CDR2 FQGNSA, per germline. V dropped 5 bases and J dropped 4 bases, with 14 bases sitting between them. This CDR3 region has 14 residues. The CDR3 sequence is CASSPGTVGYGYTF. DNA for the CDR3: TGTGCCAGCAGCCCCGGGACGGTGGGCTATGGCTACACCTTC.

V usage is TRBV12-3 or TRBV12-4 and J usage is TRBJ1-1; no firm D call. V was cut by 10 bases and J by 0 bases, with 12 bases left in between. This CDR3 has 13 amino acids. CDR3 nucleotide sequence: TGTGCCACCCGCCGAGACATGAACACTGAAGCTTTCTTT. This translates into CATRRDMNTEAFF.

To note about this clone: An end of the junction does not agree with germline; a read error may underlie this. The chain couples TRBV6-5 to TRBJ2-5; unclear D gene. The CDR3 length is 12 residues. Germline values: CDR1 MNHEY, CDR2 SVGAGI. The CDR3 is CATVFGQEAQYF. The CDR3 DNA reads TGTGCCACCGTTTTTGGGCAAGAGGCCCAGTACTTC.

V is TRBV7-8 and J is TRBJ2-3, with D unresolved. The CDR3 runs to 11 residues. The V and J ends lost 5 bases and 7 bases respectively, with 7 bases between them. Germline loops: CDR1 SGHVS, CDR2 FQNEAQ. CDR3 loop: CASSPQNTQYF. The CDR3, as DNA: TGTGCCAGCAGCCCCCAGAATACGCAGTATTTT. Using reference TRBV7-8 and TRBJ2-3 for the parts outside the CDR3, the full variable domain is GAGVSQSPRYKVAKRGQDVALRCDPISGHVSLFWYQQALGQGPEFLTYFQNEAQLDKSGLPSDRFFAERPEGSVSTLKIQRTQQEDSAVYLCASSPQNTQYFGPGTRLTVL.

V usage is TRBV3-1 (or the pseudogene TRBV3-2) and J usage is TRBJ1-1; D is ambiguous. From germline, CDR1 is LGHDT and CDR2 YNNKEL (reference sequence). This CDR3 is 15 amino acids long. The germline V and J ends were trimmed by 1 base and 1 base, with 10 bases remaining between them. CDR3 DNA: TGTGCCAGCAGCCAAGGCGGCAGCCGGAACACTGAAGCTTTCTTT. Translated, it gives CASSQGGSRNTEAFF.

This sequence joins TRBV19 and TRBJ1-2, with 9 nucleotides matching TRBD1. The V and J ends lost 4 bases and 4 bases, in that order; junction bases with no gene match: 7. CDR1 and CDR2 from the germline V gene are LNHDA and SQIVND (reference sequence). This CDR3 spans 15 amino acids. CDR3: CASSTGQGPSYGYTF. As DNA, the CDR3 is TGTGCCAGTAGTACCGGACAGGGGCCGTCCTATGGCTACACCTTC.

A single count supports this clone. This rearrangement joins TRBV7-2 to TRBJ1-6, with a possible D match to TRBD1 (6 bases). This CDR3 comprises 15 residues. Trimming stripped 2 bases from V and 10 bases from J, with 15 bases between. The V gene's germline CDR1 is SGHTA and CDR2 FQGNSA. The CDR3 loop reads CASSLRDTVGSPLHF. In DNA, the CDR3 is TGTGCCAGCAGCTTACGGGACACCGTGGGCTCACCCCTCCACTTT. The full variable domain, with the rest looked up from reference TRBV7-2 and TRBJ1-6, is GAGVSQSPSNKVTEKGKDVELRCDPISGHTALYWYRQSLGQGLEFLIYFQGNSAPDKSGLPSDRFSAERTGGSVSTLTIQRTQQEDSAVYLCASSLRDTVGSPLHFGNGTRLTVT.

The chain carries TRBV6-5 and TRBJ2-3, with D possibly TRBD2 on 5 matching bases. Trimming shortened V by 6 bases and J by 4 bases, and 17 bases separated the two germline ends. The CDR3 is 15 amino acids. The germline CDR1 and CDR2 sequences are MNHEY and SVGAGI. DNA of the CDR3: TGTGCCAGCAGAAGAAGCGGTTCCAATTCAGATACGCAGTATTTT. This codes for CASRRSGSNSDTQYF.

This clone was observed a single time. The rearrangement joins TRBV18 to TRBJ1-4; no definite D call. The V gene's germline CDR1 is KGHSH and CDR2 LQKENI. The ends were cut back, 3 bases at V and 0 bases at J, with 8 bases in the middle. The CDR3 is 15 amino acids. This chain's CDR3 is CASSPIRATNEKLFF. DNA of the CDR3: TGTGCCAGCTCACCGATCCGTGCAACTAATGAAAAACTGTTTTTT.

V and J are TRBV7-9 and TRBJ1-2; D is uncertain. The CDR3 totals 14 residues. From germline, CDR1 is SEHNR and CDR2 FQNEAQ (reference sequence). Trimming shortened V by 5 bases and J by 7 bases, and 17 bases separated the two germline ends. CDR3 nucleotide sequence: TGTGCCAGCAGCACGGCCTCACTTTCGAGTGGCTACACCTTC. Its protein is CASSTASLSSGYTF.

This clone has just one count. The V call is TRBV7-2, the J call TRBJ1-3, with D maybe TRBD1 (6 bases). Germline CDR1 is SGHTA and CDR2 is FQGNSA. The CDR3 is made up of 15 amino acids. V shed 4 bases and J shed 0 bases, with 10 bases lying between them. The CDR3 sequence: CASSSFRGSGNTIYF. The CDR3 DNA follows: TGTGCCAGCAGCTCCTTCAGGGGCTCTGGAAACACCATATATTTT.

The chain couples TRBV12-3 or TRBV12-4 to TRBJ1-1; a possible D gene is TRBD1 (6 bases). Trimming pared 6 bases from V and 4 bases from J, leaving 12 bases between. This CDR3 contains 13 residues. For the CDR3, the DNA is TGTGCCAGCAGCCAACAGGGTCTCACTGAAGCTTTCTTT. Translation: CASSQQGLTEAFF.

The gene calls are TRBV6-5 and TRBJ1-6; maybe TRBD1 (5 bases). The V gene's germline CDR1 is MNHEY and CDR2 SVGAGI. This CDR3 contains 13 residues. V lost 8 bases to trimming and J lost 9 bases, with 14 bases between them. The CDR3 loop reads CASSQGEFSPLHF. The CDR3 coding sequence is TGTGCCAGCTCACAAGGGGAATTTTCACCCCTCCACTTT.